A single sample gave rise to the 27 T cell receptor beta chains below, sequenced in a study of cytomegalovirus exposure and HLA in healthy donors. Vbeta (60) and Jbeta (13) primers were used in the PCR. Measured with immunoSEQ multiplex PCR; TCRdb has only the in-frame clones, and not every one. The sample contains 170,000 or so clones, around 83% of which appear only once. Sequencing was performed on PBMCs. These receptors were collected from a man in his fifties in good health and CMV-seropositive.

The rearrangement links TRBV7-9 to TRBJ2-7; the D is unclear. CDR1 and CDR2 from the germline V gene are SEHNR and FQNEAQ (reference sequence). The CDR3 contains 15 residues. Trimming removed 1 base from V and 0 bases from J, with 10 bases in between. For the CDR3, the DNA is TGTGCCAGCAGCTTAGACAGTTCCCACTCCTACGAGCAGTACTTC. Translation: CASSLDSSHSYEQYF. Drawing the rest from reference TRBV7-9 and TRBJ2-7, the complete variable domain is DTGVSQNPRHKITKRGQNVTFRCDPISEHNRLYWYRQTLGQGPEFLTYFQNEAQLEKSRLLSDRFSAERPKGSFSTLEIQRTEQGDSAMYLCASSLDSSHSYEQYFGPGTRLTVT.

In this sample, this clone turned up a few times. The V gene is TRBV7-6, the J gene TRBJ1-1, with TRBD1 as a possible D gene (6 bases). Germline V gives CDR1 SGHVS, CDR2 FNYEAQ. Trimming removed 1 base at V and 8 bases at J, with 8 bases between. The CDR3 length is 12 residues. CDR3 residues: CASSLGGQEAFF. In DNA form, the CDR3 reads TGTGCCAGCAGCTTAGGGGGGCAGGAAGCTTTCTTT.

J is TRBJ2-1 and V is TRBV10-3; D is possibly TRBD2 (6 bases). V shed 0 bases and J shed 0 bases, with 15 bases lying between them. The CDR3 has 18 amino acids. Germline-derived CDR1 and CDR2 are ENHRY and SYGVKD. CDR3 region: CAISESYGGDYSYNEQFF. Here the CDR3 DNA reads TGTGCCATCAGTGAGTCTTACGGGGGTGACTACTCCTACAATGAGCAGTTCTTC.

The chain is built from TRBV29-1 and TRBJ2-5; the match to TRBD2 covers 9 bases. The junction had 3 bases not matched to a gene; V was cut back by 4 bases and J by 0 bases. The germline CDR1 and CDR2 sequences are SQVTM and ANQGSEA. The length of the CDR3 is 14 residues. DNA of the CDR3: TGCAGCGTTGTTCAGCGGGGGGACCAAGAGACCCAGTACTTC. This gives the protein CSVVQRGDQETQYF. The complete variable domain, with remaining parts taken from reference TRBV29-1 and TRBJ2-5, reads SAVISQKPSRDICQRGTSLTIQCQVDSQVTMMFWYRQQPGQSLTLIATANQGSEATYESGFVIDKFPISRPNLTFSTLTVSNMSPEDSSIYLCSVVQRGDQETQYFGPGTRLLVL.

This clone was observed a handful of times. CDR3 coding DNA: TGTGCCAGCGGGATCGGACTAGCGGGAGGTGAGCAGTTCTTC. Protein product: CASGIGLAGGEQFF. This rearrangement joins TRBV2 to TRBJ2-1; TRBD2 matches at 14 bases. The V gene's germline CDR1 is SNHLY and CDR2 FYNNEI. With 8 bases clipped from V and 9 bases from J, the junction kept 6 bases outside the gene matches. CDR3 length equals 14 residues.

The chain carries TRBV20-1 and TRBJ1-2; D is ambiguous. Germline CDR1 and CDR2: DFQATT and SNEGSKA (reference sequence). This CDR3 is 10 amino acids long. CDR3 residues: CKAPGNGYTF. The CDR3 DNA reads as TGCAAGGCGCCCGGGAATGGCTACACCTTC.

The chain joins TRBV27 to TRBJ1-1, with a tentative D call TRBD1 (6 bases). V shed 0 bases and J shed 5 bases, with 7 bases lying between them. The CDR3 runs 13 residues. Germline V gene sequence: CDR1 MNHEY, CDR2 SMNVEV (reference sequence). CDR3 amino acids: CASSLSGATEAFF. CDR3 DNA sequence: TGTGCCAGCAGTTTATCGGGGGCGACTGAAGCTTTCTTT.

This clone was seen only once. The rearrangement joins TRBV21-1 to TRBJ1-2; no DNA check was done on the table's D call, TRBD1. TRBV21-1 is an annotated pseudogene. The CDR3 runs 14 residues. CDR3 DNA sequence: TGTGCCAGCAGCGGGGACAGGACGTTCTATGGCTACACCTTC. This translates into CASSGDRTFYGYTF.

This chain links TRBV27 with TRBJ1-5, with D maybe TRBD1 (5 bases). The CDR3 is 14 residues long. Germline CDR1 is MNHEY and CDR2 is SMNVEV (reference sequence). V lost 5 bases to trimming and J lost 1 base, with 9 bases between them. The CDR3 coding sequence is TGTGCCAGCAGTCAGACAGTCAGCAATCAGCCCCAGCATTTT. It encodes CASSQTVSNQPQHF.

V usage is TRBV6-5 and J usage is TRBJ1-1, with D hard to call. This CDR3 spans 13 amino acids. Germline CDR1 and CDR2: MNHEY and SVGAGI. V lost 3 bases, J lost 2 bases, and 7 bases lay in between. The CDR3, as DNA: TGTGCCAGCAGTTATTCAGAAAACACTGAAGCTTTCTTT. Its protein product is CASSYSENTEAFF.

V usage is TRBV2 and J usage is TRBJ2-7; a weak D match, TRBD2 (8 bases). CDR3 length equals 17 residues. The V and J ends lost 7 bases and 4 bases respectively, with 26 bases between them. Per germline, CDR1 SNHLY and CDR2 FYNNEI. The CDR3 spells CASNPGGGTGVGYEQYF. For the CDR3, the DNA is TGTGCCAGCAATCCGGGGGGGGGTACAGGGGTCGGTTACGAGCAGTACTTC.

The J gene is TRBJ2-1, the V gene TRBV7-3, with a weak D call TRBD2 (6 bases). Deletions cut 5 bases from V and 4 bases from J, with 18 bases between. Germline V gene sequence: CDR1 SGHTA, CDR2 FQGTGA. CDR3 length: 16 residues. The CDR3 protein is CASSLNPRGGYNEQFF. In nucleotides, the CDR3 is TGTGCCAGCAGCCTCAACCCCCGCGGAGGGTACAATGAGCAGTTCTTC. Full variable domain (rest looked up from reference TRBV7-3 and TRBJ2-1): GAGVSQTPSNKVTEKGKYVELRCDPISGHTALYWYRQSLGQGPEFLIYFQGTGAADDSGLPNDRFFAVRPEGSVSTLKIQRTERGDSAVYLCASSLNPRGGYNEQFFGPGTRLTVL.

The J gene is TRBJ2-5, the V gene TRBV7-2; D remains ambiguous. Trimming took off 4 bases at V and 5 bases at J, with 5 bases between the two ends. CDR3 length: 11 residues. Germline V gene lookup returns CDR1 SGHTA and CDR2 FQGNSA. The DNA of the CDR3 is TGTGCCAGCAGCTCAGGCGAGACCCAGTACTTC. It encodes CASSSGETQYF.

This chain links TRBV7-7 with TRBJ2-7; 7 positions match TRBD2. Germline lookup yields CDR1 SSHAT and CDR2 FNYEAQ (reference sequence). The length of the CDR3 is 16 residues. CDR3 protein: CASSPLGTTVSYEQYV. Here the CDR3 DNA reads TGTGCTAGCAGCCCTCTCGGGACTACAGTCTCCTACGAGCAGTACGTC.

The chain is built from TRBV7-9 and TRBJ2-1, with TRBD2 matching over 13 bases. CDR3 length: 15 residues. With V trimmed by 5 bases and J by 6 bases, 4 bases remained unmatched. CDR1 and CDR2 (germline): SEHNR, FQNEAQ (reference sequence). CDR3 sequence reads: CASSKLAGGSNEQFF. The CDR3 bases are TGTGCCAGCAGCAAACTAGCGGGGGGGTCCAATGAGCAGTTCTTC.

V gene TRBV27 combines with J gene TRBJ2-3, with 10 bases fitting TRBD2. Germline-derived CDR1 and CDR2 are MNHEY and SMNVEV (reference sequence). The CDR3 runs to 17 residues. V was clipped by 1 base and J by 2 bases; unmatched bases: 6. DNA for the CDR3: TGTGCCAGCAGTTTATTGGGACTAGCGAAAGACACAGATACGCAGTATTTT. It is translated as CASSLLGLAKDTDTQYF.

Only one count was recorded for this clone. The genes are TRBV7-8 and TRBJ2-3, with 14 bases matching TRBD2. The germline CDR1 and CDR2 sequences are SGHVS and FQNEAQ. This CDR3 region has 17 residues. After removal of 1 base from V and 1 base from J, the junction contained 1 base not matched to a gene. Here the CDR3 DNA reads TGTGCCAGCAGCTTAGTGGGACTAGCGGGAGGCACAGATACGCAGTATTTT. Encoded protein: CASSLVGLAGGTDTQYF.

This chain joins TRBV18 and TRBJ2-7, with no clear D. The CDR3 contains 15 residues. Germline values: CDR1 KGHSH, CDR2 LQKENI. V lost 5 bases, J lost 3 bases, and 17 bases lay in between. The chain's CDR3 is CASSASAPPHYEQYV. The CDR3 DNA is TGTGCCAGCTCAGCATCCGCCCCCCCCCACTACGAGCAGTACGTC.

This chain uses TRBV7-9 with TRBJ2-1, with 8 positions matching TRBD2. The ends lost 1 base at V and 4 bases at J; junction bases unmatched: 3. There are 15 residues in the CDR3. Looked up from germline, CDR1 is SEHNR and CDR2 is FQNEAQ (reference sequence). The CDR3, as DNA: TGTGCCAGCAGCTTAGATAGCGGGGCTTACAATGAGCAGTTCTTC. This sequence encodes CASSLDSGAYNEQFF.

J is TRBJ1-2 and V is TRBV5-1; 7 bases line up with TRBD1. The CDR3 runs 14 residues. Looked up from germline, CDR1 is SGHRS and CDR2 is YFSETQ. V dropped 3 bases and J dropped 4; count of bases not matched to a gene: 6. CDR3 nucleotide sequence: TGCGCCAGCAGCTCCCCCGGGACAGTCTATGGCTACACCTTC. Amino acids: CASSSPGTVYGYTF.

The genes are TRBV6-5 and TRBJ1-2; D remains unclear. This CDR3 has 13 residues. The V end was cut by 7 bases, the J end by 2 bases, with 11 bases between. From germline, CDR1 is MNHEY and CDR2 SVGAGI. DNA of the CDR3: TGTGCCAGCATCTCGACGGAGAACTATGGCTACACCTTC. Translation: CASISTENYGYTF.

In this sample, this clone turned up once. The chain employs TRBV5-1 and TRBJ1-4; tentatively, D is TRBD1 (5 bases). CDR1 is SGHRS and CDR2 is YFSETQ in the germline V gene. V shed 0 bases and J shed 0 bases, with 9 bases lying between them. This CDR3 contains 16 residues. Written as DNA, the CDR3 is TGCGCCAGCAGCTTGGGGACAACGGCAACTAATGAAAAACTGTTTTTT. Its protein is CASSLGTTATNEKLFF.

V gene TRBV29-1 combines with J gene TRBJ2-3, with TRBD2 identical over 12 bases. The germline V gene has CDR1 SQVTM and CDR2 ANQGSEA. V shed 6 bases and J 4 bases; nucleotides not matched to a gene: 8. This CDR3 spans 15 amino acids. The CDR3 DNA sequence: TGCAGCGTCGCCCTAGCGGGGGGGTCAGCAGATACGCAGTATTTT. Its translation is CSVALAGGSADTQYF.

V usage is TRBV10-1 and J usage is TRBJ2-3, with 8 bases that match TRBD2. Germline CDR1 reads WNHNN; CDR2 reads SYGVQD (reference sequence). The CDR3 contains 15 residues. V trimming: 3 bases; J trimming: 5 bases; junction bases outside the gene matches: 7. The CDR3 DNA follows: TGCGCCAGCAGTGACATACGGGGGGGTATAGATACGCAGTATTTT. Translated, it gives CASSDIRGGIDTQYF.

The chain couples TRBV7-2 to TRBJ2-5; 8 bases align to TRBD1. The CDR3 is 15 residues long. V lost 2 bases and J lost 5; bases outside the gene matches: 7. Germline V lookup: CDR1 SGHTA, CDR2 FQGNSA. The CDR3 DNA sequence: TGTGCCAGCAGCTTATGGACAGGGATTATGGAGACCCAGTACTTC. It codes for CASSLWTGIMETQYF. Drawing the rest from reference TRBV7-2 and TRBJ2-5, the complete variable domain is GAGVSQSPSNKVTEKGKDVELRCDPISGHTALYWYRQSLGQGLEFLIYFQGNSAPDKSGLPSDRFSAERTGGSVSTLTIQRTQQEDSAVYLCASSLWTGIMETQYFGPGTRLLVL.

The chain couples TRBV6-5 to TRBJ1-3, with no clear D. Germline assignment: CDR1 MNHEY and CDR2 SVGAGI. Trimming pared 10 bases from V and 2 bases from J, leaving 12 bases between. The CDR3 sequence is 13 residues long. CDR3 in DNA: TGTGCCACCTCCGAGACACCTGGAAACACCATATATTTT. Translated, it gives CATSETPGNTIYF.

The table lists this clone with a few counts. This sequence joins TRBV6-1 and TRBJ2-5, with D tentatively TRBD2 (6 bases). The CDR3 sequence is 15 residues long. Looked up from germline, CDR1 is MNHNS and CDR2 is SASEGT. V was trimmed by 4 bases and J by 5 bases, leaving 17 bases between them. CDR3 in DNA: TGTGCCAGCAGTGCCTGGGACTTCACGGGCGAGACCCAGTACTTC. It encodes CASSAWDFTGETQYF.